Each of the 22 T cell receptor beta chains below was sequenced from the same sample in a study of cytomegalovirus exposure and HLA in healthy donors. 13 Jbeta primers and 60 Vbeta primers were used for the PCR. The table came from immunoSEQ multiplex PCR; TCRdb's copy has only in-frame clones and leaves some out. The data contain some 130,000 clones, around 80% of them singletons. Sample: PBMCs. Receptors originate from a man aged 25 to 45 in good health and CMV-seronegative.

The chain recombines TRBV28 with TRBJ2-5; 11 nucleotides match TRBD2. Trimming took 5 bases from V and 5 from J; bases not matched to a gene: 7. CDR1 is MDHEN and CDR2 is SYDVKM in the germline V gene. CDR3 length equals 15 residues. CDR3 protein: CASSPTSGRGETQYF. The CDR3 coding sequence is TGTGCCAGCAGTCCTACTAGCGGGAGAGGGGAGACCCAGTACTTC.

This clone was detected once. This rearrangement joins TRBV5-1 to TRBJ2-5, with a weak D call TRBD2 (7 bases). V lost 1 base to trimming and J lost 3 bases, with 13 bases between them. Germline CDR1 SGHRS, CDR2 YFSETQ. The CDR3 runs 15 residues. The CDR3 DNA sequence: TGCGCCAGCAGCTTGCCGGGGAGGGGGGAAGAGACCCAGTACTTC. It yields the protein CASSLPGRGEETQYF.

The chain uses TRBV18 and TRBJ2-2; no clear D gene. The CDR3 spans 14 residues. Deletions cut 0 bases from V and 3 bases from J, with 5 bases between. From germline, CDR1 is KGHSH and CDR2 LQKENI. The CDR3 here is CASSPPSDTGELFF. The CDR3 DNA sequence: TGTGCCAGCTCACCACCGAGTGACACCGGGGAGCTGTTTTTT.

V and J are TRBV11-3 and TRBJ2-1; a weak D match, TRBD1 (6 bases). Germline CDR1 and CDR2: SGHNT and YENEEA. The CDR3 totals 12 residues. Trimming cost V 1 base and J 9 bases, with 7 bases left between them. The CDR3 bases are TGTGCCAGCAGCTTAGTAGGGGGTGAGCAGTTCTTC. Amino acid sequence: CASSLVGGEQFF.

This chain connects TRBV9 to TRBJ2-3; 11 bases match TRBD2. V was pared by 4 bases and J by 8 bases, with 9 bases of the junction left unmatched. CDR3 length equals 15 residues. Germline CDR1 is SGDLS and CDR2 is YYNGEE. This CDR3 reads CASSRGGLAEPTQYF. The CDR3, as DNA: TGTGCCAGCAGCCGGGGGGGACTAGCGGAACCTACGCAGTATTTT.

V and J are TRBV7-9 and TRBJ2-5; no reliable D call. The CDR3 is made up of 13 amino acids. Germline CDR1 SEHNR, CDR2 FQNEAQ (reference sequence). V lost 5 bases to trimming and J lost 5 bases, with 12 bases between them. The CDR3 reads CASSQYGSETQYF. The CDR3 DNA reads TGTGCCAGCAGCCAGTACGGGTCGGAGACCCAGTACTTC.

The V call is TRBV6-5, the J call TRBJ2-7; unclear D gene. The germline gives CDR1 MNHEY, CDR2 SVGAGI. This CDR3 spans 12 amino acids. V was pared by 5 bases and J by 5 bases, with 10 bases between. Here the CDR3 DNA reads TGTGCCAGCAGTCGTACTGGTGACGAGCAGTACTTC. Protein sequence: CASSRTGDEQYF.

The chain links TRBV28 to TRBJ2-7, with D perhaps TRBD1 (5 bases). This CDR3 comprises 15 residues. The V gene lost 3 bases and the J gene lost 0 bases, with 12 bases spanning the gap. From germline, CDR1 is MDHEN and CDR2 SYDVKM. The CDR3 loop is CASSFATESSYEQYF. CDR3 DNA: TGTGCCAGCAGTTTCGCGACAGAGAGCTCCTACGAGCAGTACTTC.

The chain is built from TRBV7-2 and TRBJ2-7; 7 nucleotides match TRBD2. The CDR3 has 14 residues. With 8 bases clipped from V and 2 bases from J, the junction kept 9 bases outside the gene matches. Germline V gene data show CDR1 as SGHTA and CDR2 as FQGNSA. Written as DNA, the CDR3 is TGTGCCAGCCAACTAAGCGGGACCCCCTACGAGCAGTACTTC. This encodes CASQLSGTPYEQYF.

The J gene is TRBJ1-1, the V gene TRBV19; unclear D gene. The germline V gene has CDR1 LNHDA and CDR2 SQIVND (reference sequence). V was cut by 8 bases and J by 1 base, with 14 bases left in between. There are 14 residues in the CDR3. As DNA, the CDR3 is TGTGCCAGTTCTCAACAGAAACCGAACACTGAAGCTTTCTTT. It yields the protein CASSQQKPNTEAFF.

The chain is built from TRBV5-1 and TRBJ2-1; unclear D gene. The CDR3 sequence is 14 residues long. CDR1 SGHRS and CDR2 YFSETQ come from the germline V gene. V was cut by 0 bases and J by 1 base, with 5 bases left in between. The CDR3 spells CASSLGPSYNEQFF. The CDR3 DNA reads TGCGCCAGCAGCTTGGGTCCTTCCTACAATGAGCAGTTCTTC.

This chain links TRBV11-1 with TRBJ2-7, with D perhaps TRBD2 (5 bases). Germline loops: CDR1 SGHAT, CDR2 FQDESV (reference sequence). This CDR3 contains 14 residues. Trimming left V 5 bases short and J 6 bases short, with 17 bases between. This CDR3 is CASSPGVGRLEQYF. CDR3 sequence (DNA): TGTGCCAGCAGCCCCGGGGTAGGTCGCCTCGAGCAGTACTTC.

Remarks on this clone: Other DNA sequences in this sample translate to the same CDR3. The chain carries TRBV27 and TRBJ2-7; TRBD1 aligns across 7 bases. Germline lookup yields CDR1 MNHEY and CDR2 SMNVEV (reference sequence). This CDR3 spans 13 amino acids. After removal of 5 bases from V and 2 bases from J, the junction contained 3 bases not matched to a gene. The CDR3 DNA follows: TGTGCCAGCAGTCTCAGGGGGACCTACGAGCAGTACTTC. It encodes CASSLRGTYEQYF.

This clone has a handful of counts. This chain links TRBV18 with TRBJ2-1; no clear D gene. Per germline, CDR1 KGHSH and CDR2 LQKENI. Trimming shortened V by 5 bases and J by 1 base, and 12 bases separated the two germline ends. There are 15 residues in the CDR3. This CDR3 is CASSSYQVSYNEQFF. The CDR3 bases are TGTGCCAGCTCATCGTACCAGGTTTCCTACAATGAGCAGTTCTTC. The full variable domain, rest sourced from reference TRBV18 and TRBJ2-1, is NAGVMQNPRHLVRRRGQEARLRCSPMKGHSHVYWYRQLPEEGLKFMVYLQKENIIDESGMPKERFSAEFPKEGPSILRIQQVVRGDSAAYFCASSSYQVSYNEQFFGPGTRLTVL.

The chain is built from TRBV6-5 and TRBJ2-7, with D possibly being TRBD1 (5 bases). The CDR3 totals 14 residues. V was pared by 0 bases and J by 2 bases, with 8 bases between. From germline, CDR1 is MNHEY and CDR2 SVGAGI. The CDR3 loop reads CASSYSDSTYEQYF. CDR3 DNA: TGTGCCAGCAGTTACTCAGACAGTACCTACGAGCAGTACTTC.

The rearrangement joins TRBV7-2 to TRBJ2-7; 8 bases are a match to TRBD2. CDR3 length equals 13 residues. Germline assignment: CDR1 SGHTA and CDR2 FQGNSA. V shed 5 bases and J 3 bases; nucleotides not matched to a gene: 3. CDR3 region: CASSTSGSYEQYF. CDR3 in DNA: TGTGCCAGCAGCACGAGCGGGAGCTACGAGCAGTACTTC.

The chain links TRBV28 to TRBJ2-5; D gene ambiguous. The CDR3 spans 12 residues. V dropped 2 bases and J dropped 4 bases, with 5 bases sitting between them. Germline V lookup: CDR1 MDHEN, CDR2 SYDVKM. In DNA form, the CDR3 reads TGTGCCAGCAGTTTAAACAGAGAGACCCAGTACTTC. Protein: CASSLNRETQYF.

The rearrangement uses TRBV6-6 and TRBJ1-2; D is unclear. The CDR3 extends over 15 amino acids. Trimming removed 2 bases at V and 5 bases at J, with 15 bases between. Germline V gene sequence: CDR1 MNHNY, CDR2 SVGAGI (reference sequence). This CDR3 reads CASSYPASPTYGYTF. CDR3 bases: TGTGCCAGCAGTTACCCGGCCTCGCCGACATATGGCTACACCTTC.

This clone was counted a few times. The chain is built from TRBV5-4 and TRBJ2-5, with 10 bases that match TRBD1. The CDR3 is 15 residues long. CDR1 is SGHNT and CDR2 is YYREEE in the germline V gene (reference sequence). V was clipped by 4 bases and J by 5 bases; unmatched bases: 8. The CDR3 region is CASSAGTGVRETQYF. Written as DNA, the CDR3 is TGTGCCAGCAGCGCGGGGACAGGGGTGCGTGAGACCCAGTACTTC.

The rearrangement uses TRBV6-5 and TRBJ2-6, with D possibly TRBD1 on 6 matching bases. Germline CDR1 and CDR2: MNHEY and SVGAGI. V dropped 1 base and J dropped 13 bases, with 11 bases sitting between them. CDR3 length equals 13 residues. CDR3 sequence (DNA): TGTGCCAGCAGTTACTTAGGACAGCCTGTCCTGACTTTC. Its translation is CASSYLGQPVLTF.

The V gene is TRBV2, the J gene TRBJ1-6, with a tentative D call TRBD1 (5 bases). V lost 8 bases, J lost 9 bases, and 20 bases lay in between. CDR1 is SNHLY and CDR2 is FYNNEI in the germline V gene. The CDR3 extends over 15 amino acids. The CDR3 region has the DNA TGTGCCAGCTCTGGCCGCGCAGGGTTTCGTTCACCCCTCCACTTT. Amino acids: CASSGRAGFRSPLHF.

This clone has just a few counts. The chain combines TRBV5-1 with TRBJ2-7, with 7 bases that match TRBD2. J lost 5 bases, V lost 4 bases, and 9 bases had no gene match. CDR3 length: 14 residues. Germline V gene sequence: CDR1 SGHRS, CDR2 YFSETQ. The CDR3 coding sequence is TGCGCCAGCAGCCCACGAGGGAGGGTAAACGAGCAGTACTTC. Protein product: CASSPRGRVNEQYF.